The 14 T cell receptor beta chains below were found in one sample sequenced in a study of blood T cells in healthy people across ages. It was with a sample-barcoded 5' primer and a J-beta primer mix that a second PCR of roughly 6 to 12 cycles was run. TCRdb reprocessed the 5' RACE reads with MiXCR, giving one entry per CDR3 protein. The sample consists of around 1,900,000 distinct CDR3 sequences, about two fifths of them appearing once. Input material: blood. The source is a human donor in good health.

The chain joins TRBV7-2 to TRBJ2-3; 9 bases are a match to TRBD1. The CDR3 loop spans 15 amino acids. Germline loops: CDR1 SGHTA, CDR2 FQGNSA. After removal of 5 bases from V and 7 bases from J, the junction contained 10 bases not matched to a gene. CDR3 region: CASSPRPGQGYTQYF. In nucleotides, the CDR3 is TGTGCCAGCAGCCCTCGCCCGGGACAGGGATATACGCAGTATTTT.

Of note for this clonotype: The junction and the germline gene differ at one end; a read error may be behind it. Here the CDR3 reads CAASRERGAYNQPQHF. The DNA for the CDR3 is TGTGCCGCCAGCAGAGAAAGGGGGGCATATAATCAGCCCCAGCATTTT. The chain links TRBV15 to TRBJ1-5; tentatively, D is TRBD1 (6 bases). CDR1 is LNHNV, CDR2 YYDKDF, per germline (reference sequence). The CDR3 runs 16 residues.

This clonotype was observed a handful of times. The rearrangement links TRBV2 to TRBJ2-3, with D unclear. V was clipped by 8 bases and J by 0 bases, with 15 bases between them. The CDR3 totals 15 residues. CDR1 is SNHLY, CDR2 FYNNEI, per germline. The CDR3 region is CASRTQAPSTDTQYF. CDR3 coding DNA: TGTGCCAGCCGGACGCAAGCTCCGAGCACAGATACGCAGTATTTT.

This chain connects TRBV29-1 to TRBJ1-1, with D uncertain. The germline V gene has CDR1 SQVTM and CDR2 ANQGSEA. V gave up 1 base and J gave up 1 base, with 10 bases separating them. The CDR3 sequence is 14 residues long. The CDR3 protein is CSVEAAVTNTEAFF. As DNA, the CDR3 is TGCAGCGTTGAAGCCGCGGTAACGAACACTGAAGCTTTCTTT.

In regard to this clonotype: Its ends do not fully match the called genes, so a read error is possible. The rearrangement uses TRBV29-1 and TRBJ2-1, with TRBD2 matching over 9 bases. Germline loops: CDR1 SQVTM, CDR2 ANQGSEA. The CDR3 spans 15 residues. CDR3 sequence reads: CSVEGPSGAIDEQFF. The CDR3 coding sequence is TGCAGCGTAGAAGGTCCTAGCGGGGCTATCGATGAGCAGTTCTTC.

The rearrangement joins TRBV20-1 to TRBJ2-4; D is possibly TRBD2 (6 bases). Germline assignment: CDR1 DFQATT and CDR2 SNEGSKA (reference sequence). This CDR3 has 13 residues. Trimming took off 5 bases at V and 14 bases at J, with 22 bases between the two ends. CDR3 in amino acids: CSARGGLRETKYF. In nucleotides, the CDR3 is TGCAGTGCTCGTGGGGGACTGCGAGAGACCAAGTACTTC.

The genes are TRBV12-3 or TRBV12-4 and TRBJ1-6; possibly TRBD1 for D (6 bases). The CDR3 contains 15 residues. Trimming cost V 3 bases and J 8 bases, with 14 bases left between them. The CDR3 bases are TGTGCCAGCAGTTTTCTCGGCGGGGGCGATTCACCCCTCCACTTT. Translation gives CASSFLGGGDSPLHF.

As to this clonotype: A read error may produce the germline difference seen at one junction end. This sequence joins TRBV9 and TRBJ1-2; 10 bases agree with TRBD1. Germline CDR1 is SGDLS and CDR2 is YYNGEE. The CDR3 has 16 amino acids. DNA of the CDR3: TGTGTCAGCAGCGACGGGGACAGGGGATTTTACTATGGCTACACCTTC. Translating gives CVSSDGDRGFYYGYTF.

The gene calls are TRBV7-9 and TRBJ1-2; TRBD1 aligns across 10 bases. This CDR3 region has 16 residues. With 1 base clipped from V and 4 bases from J, the junction kept 6 bases outside the gene matches. Germline CDR1 is SEHNR and CDR2 is FQNEAQ (reference sequence). As DNA, the CDR3 is TGTGCCAGCAGCTTAGGGGGACAGGGGACTCCCTATGGCTACACCTTC. Protein sequence: CASSLGGQGTPYGYTF.

The rearrangement links TRBV6-2 or TRBV6-3 to TRBJ1-5; D unclear. Germline CDR1 MNHEY, CDR2 SVGEGT. CDR3 length: 15 amino acids. The V end was cut by 6 bases, the J end by 4 bases, with 16 bases between. CDR3 coding DNA: TGTGCCAGCAGCACCACAGCTAAGCGGAATCAGCCCCAGCATTTT. It specifies CASSTTAKRNQPQHF.

On this clonotype: Relative to the germline gene, one junction end is altered; a read error may explain this. The chain combines TRBV12-3 or TRBV12-4 with TRBJ1-6, with TRBD1 matching over 9 bases. The CDR3 consists of 14 residues. This CDR3 reads CASSIQGAGSPPHF. CDR3 DNA: TGTGCCAGCAGCATACAGGGGGCAGGTTCACCCCCCCACTTT.

The chain joins TRBV3-1 to TRBJ2-4; D might be TRBD1 (7 bases). This CDR3 has 15 amino acids. The germline V and J ends were trimmed by 2 bases and 13 bases, with 21 bases remaining between them. Looked up from germline, CDR1 is LGHDT and CDR2 is YNNKEL (reference sequence). The CDR3 protein is CASSQFQGGINEQYF. CDR3 sequence (DNA): TGTGCCAGCAGCCAATTCCAGGGGGGAATCAATGAGCAGTACTTC.

This clonotype occurred once. J is TRBJ2-3 and V is TRBV5-1; 7 bases fit TRBD1. From germline, CDR1 is SGHRS and CDR2 YFSETQ. The CDR3 has 13 amino acids. V shed 6 bases and J 3 bases; nucleotides not matched to a gene: 4. CDR3 region: CASNPQGTDTQYF. The CDR3, as DNA: TGCGCCAGCAACCCACAGGGGACAGATACGCAGTATTTT.

This rearrangement joins TRBV20-1 to TRBJ1-2; 10 bases line up with TRBD1. The CDR3 runs 14 residues. The ends lost 2 bases at V and 7 bases at J; junction bases unmatched: 7. CDR1 DFQATT and CDR2 SNEGSKA come from the germline V gene (reference sequence). This CDR3 is CSARRTGGSTGYTF. As DNA, the CDR3 is TGCAGTGCTAGACGGACAGGGGGGTCTACTGGCTACACCTTC.